These 24 T cell receptor beta chains were all obtained from the same sample, sequenced in a study of blood T cell repertoires in COVID-19. TCRdb's copy holds only in-frame clones and misses some; the assay was immunoSEQ multiplex PCR. The sample holds about 120,000 clones, 78% seen once. The specimen was peripheral blood. These receptors were taken from a man in his 70s with acute or convalescent COVID-19.

V and J are TRBV7-2 and TRBJ2-2; D possibly corresponds to TRBD2 (6 bases). CDR3 length equals 15 residues. V was cut by 5 bases and J by 2 bases, with 12 bases left in between. Germline CDR1 is SGHTA and CDR2 is FQGNSA. CDR3 region: CASSLRGTNTGELFF. In DNA form, the CDR3 reads TGTGCCAGCAGCCTCCGGGGGACCAACACCGGGGAGCTGTTTTTT.

The chain links TRBV3-1 (or the pseudogene TRBV3-2) to TRBJ1-2; tentatively, D is TRBD1 (6 bases). The CDR3 has 16 amino acids. The V and J ends lost 4 bases and 1 base respectively, with 16 bases between them. Germline V lookup: CDR1 LGHDT, CDR2 YNNKEL (reference sequence). The DNA for the CDR3 is TGTGCCAGCAGCCCCGTCATGGGGGCGGTTAACTATGGCTACACCTTC. Its translation: CASSPVMGAVNYGYTF.

The chain links TRBV6-6 to TRBJ1-1, with D possibly being TRBD1 (5 bases). Germline values: CDR1 MNHNY, CDR2 SVGAGI (reference sequence). The V and J ends lost 7 bases and 1 base respectively, with 13 bases between them. The CDR3 extends over 14 amino acids. In DNA, the CDR3 is TGTGCCAGCACGCTCAGGGTGACGAACACTGAAGCTTTCTTT. It translates to CASTLRVTNTEAFF.

The rearrangement uses TRBV18 and TRBJ1-2; 8 bases align to TRBD1. Germline trimming cut 6 bases from V and 2 bases from J; bases unmatched to any gene: 2. Germline assignment: CDR1 KGHSH and CDR2 LQKENI. CDR3 size: 13 residues. The CDR3 here is CASSDRENYGYTF. In DNA, the CDR3 is TGTGCCAGCTCGGACAGGGAAAACTATGGCTACACCTTC.

V is TRBV15 and J is TRBJ2-5; 10 bases are a match to TRBD2. The trim removed 1 base at V and 7 bases at J, leaving 6 bases unmatched. From germline, CDR1 is LNHNV and CDR2 YYDKDF (reference sequence). The CDR3 spans 15 residues. This CDR3 is CATSRGLAGARTQYF. DNA of the CDR3: TGTGCCACCAGCAGAGGGCTAGCGGGGGCACGGACCCAGTACTTC.

The gene calls are TRBV2 and TRBJ1-1; no clear D gene. CDR3 length: 11 amino acids. The germline gives CDR1 SNHLY, CDR2 FYNNEI. With 5 bases removed from V and 5 bases from J, the gap between germline ends came to 6 bases. CDR3 DNA: TGTGCCAGCAGTTGGAGGACTGAAGCTTTCTTT. Translated, it gives CASSWRTEAFF.

The chain couples TRBV2 to TRBJ1-5; D perhaps matches TRBD1 (5 bases). The CDR3 covers 15 residues. From germline, CDR1 is SNHLY and CDR2 FYNNEI. V was shortened by 0 bases and J by 7 bases, with 13 bases between the two germline ends. The CDR3 reads CASSEANGAGQPQHF. Written as DNA, the CDR3 is TGTGCCAGCAGTGAAGCCAACGGGGCGGGACAGCCCCAGCATTTT.

V gene TRBV5-5 combines with J gene TRBJ2-2; D is perhaps TRBD1 (5 bases). Trimming shortened V by 2 bases and J by 7 bases, and 18 bases separated the two germline ends. The CDR3 totals 16 residues. CDR1 and CDR2 from the germline V gene are SGHKS and YYEKEE (reference sequence). The CDR3, as DNA: TGTGCCAGCAGCTTACTCGGACAACAGGTCCACGGGGAGCTGTTTTTT. This sequence encodes CASSLLGQQVHGELFF.

This sequence joins TRBV5-4 and TRBJ2-2, with a weak D call TRBD1 (6 bases). CDR3 length: 16 residues. The germline V gene encodes CDR1 SGHNT and CDR2 YYREEE (reference sequence). The V end was cut by 3 bases, the J end by 4 bases, with 16 bases between. The CDR3 nucleotides read TGTGCCAGCAGCTATTTTATGGGGGCCGGCACCGGGGAGCTGTTTTTT. This translates into CASSYFMGAGTGELFF.

CDR3 bases: TGTGCCAGCACCCCGTCAGGGACTTACTATGGCTACACCTTC. This translates into CASTPSGTYYGYTF. This chain links TRBV6-5 with TRBJ1-2; a weak D match, TRBD1 (5 bases). V shed 7 bases and J shed 3 bases, with 15 bases lying between them. The length of the CDR3 is 14 residues. Germline V gene lookup returns CDR1 MNHEY and CDR2 SVGAGI.

The rearrangement joins TRBV12-5 to TRBJ1-1; D is possibly TRBD1 (5 bases). Germline CDR1 and CDR2: LGHNT and FRNRAP. V dropped 3 bases and J dropped 4 bases, with 12 bases sitting between them. This CDR3 spans 14 amino acids. The CDR3 bases are TGTGCTAGTGGTTTTGGAGTAAGGGGCACTGAAGCTTTCTTT. This codes for CASGFGVRGTEAFF.

The chain is built from TRBV18 and TRBJ1-6, with 10 bases lining up with TRBD1. The CDR3 loop spans 16 amino acids. CDR1 is KGHSH, CDR2 LQKENI, per germline. The trim removed 3 bases at V and 10 bases at J, leaving 9 bases unmatched. The CDR3 spells CASSPAGQGFLSPLHF. CDR3 DNA sequence: TGTGCCAGCTCACCGGCGGGACAGGGGTTTCTATCACCCCTCCACTTT. The full variable domain, with the rest looked up from reference TRBV18 and TRBJ1-6, is NAGVMQNPRHLVRRRGQEARLRCSPMKGHSHVYWYRQLPEEGLKFMVYLQKENIIDESGMPKERFSAEFPKEGPSILRIQQVVRGDSAAYFCASSPAGQGFLSPLHFGNGTRLTVT.

The chain employs TRBV5-8 and TRBJ2-3, with TRBD2 matching over 11 bases. V shed 3 bases and J 1 base; nucleotides not matched to a gene: 1. There are 15 residues in the CDR3. In germline, CDR1 is SGHTS, CDR2 YDEGEE. The CDR3 reads CASSSGLAGTDTQYF. The CDR3 DNA is TGTGCCAGCAGCTCGGGACTAGCGGGCACAGATACGCAGTATTTT.

The chain has TRBV15 and TRBJ2-5, with D unresolved. The CDR3 runs to 13 residues. The V gene's germline CDR1 is LNHNV and CDR2 YYDKDF (reference sequence). V lost 4 bases, J lost 1 base, and 7 bases lay in between. The CDR3 sequence: CATSNSFQETQYF. The CDR3 bases are TGTGCCACCAGCAATAGTTTCCAAGAGACCCAGTACTTC.

About this clone: Other DNA sequences from this sample encode an identical CDR3 as well. The J gene is TRBJ2-7, the V gene TRBV9; D remains ambiguous. The V end was cut by 0 bases, the J end by 3 bases, with 10 bases between. Germline-derived CDR1 and CDR2 are SGDLS and YYNGEE. The length of the CDR3 is 14 residues. The DNA of the CDR3 is TGTGCCAGCAGCGTAGGAGGAGCTGGCTACGAGCAGTACTTC. This translates into CASSVGGAGYEQYF. The full variable domain, in which reference TRBV9 and TRBJ2-7 provide the parts outside the CDR3, is DSGVTQTPKHLITATGQRVTLRCSPRSGDLSVYWYQQSLDQGLQFLIQYYNGEERAKGNILERFSAQQFPDLHSELNLSSLELGDSALYFCASSVGGAGYEQYFGPGTRLTVT.

The rearrangement uses TRBV7-8 and TRBJ1-2; D might be TRBD1 (6 bases). CDR3 length: 17 residues. Trimming removed 5 bases at V and 0 bases at J, with 19 bases between. Germline V CDR1 and CDR2: SGHVS, FQNEAQ. This chain's CDR3 is CASSPGVGQRANYGYTF. The CDR3 nucleotides are TGTGCCAGCAGCCCAGGCGTCGGACAGAGAGCTAACTATGGCTACACCTTC.

Comment on this clone: In the same sample, other DNA sequences code for this CDR3. This chain connects TRBV28 to TRBJ2-3; a possible D gene is TRBD1 (5 bases). Germline V gene data show CDR1 as MDHEN and CDR2 as SYDVKM. V lost 4 bases, J lost 0 bases, and 5 bases lay in between. The CDR3 consists of 13 residues. CDR3 loop: CASSSGSTDTQYF. The CDR3 region has the DNA TGTGCCAGCAGTTCAGGGAGCACAGATACGCAGTATTTT.

This chain links TRBV5-3 with TRBJ2-5, with D possibly matching TRBD1 (5 bases). TRBV5-3 is an open reading frame, and its role is uncertain. The CDR3 contains 16 residues. V lost 0 bases to trimming and J lost 3 bases, with 15 bases between them. The CDR3 loop is CARSLGDSRPKETQYF. CDR3 DNA: TGTGCCAGAAGCTTGGGAGACAGCCGACCAAAAGAGACCCAGTACTTC.

The chain is built from TRBV7-2 and TRBJ2-7, with D uncertain. Trimming pared 1 base from V and 6 bases from J, leaving 10 bases between. This CDR3 is built from 13 residues. The germline V gene encodes CDR1 SGHTA and CDR2 FQGNSA. The chain's CDR3 is CASSLGGNAEQYF. CDR3 in DNA: TGTGCCAGCAGCTTAGGAGGAAACGCCGAGCAGTACTTC. Using reference TRBV7-2 and TRBJ2-7 for the parts outside the CDR3, the full variable domain is GAGVSQSPSNKVTEKGKDVELRCDPISGHTALYWYRQSLGQGLEFLIYFQGNSAPDKSGLPSDRFSAERTGGSVSTLTIQRTQQEDSAVYLCASSLGGNAEQYFGPGTRLTVT.

The chain uses TRBV21-1 and TRBJ1-1. TRBV21-1 is described as a pseudogene. The CDR3 consists of 17 residues. The DNA for the CDR3 is TGTGCCAGCAGCTCTTGCGGGGGGCAGGGGTTGGGCACTGAAGCTTTCTTT. Protein: CASSSCGGQGLGTEAFF.

This clone was recorded many times. The rearrangement links TRBV5-5 to TRBJ1-1; no definite D call. Germline-derived CDR1 and CDR2 are SGHKS and YYEKEE (reference sequence). Deletions cut 1 base from V and 1 base from J, with 14 bases between. The CDR3 consists of 16 residues. CDR3 sequence reads: CASSLTVRSSNTEAFF. The DNA for the CDR3 is TGTGCCAGCAGCTTGACAGTTCGCTCCTCGAACACTGAAGCTTTCTTT.

The sample holds a few counts of this clone. The V call is TRBV4-2, the J call TRBJ1-4, with D hard to call. Trimming removed 1 base from V and 7 bases from J, with 13 bases in between. Germline lookup yields CDR1 LGHNA and CDR2 YNFKEQ. The CDR3 spans 15 residues. The CDR3 DNA is TGTGCCAGCAGCCAAGCTGAGAATCGGGGTGAAAAACTGTTTTTT. Translated, it gives CASSQAENRGEKLFF.

The gene calls are TRBV28 and TRBJ1-2, with D possibly matching TRBD1 (6 bases). Germline loops: CDR1 MDHEN, CDR2 SYDVKM. Trimming removed 2 bases from V and 5 bases from J, with 9 bases in between. The CDR3 loop spans 13 amino acids. For the CDR3, the DNA is TGTGCCAGCAGTTTAATGGGGGCTTATGGCTACACCTTC. Protein: CASSLMGAYGYTF.

This chain connects TRBV18 to TRBJ1-1; possibly TRBD1 for D (6 bases). The V gene's germline CDR1 is KGHSH and CDR2 LQKENI. The CDR3 extends over 13 amino acids. The ends were cut back, 4 bases at V and 0 bases at J, with 6 bases in the middle. The CDR3 DNA reads as TGTGCCAGCTCACAGGGGGTGAACACTGAAGCTTTCTTT. It codes for CASSQGVNTEAFF.